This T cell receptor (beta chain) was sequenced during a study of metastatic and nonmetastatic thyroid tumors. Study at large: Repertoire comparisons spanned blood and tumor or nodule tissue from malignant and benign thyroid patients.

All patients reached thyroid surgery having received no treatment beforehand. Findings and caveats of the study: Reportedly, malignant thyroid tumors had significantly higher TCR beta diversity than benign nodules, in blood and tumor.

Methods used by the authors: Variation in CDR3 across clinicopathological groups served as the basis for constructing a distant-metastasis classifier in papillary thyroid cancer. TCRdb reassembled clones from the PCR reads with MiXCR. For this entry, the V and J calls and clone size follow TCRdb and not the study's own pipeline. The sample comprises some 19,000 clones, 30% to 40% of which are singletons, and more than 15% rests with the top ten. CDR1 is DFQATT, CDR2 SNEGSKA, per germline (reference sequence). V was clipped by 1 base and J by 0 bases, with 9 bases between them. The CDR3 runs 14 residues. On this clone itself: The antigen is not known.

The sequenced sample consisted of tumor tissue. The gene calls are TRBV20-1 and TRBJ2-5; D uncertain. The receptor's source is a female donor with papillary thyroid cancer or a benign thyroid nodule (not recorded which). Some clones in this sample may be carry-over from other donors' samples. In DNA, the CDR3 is TGCAGTGCTAGAGCCCCAAGTCACCAAGAGACCCAGTACTTC. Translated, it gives CSARAPSHQETQYF.